The clone carrying this T cell receptor (beta chain) was detected only a few times. This entry belongs to a study of blood T cell repertoires in COVID-19. Study-level background: Donors in the United States, Italy and Spain gave samples during acute or convalescent COVID-19.

Clones were sequenced by immunoSEQ multiplex PCR, and TCRdb holds only the in-frame ones, with some missing. The sample carries about 260,000 clones, around 87% recorded once. Trimming left V 7 bases short and J 0 bases short, with 15 bases between. This CDR3 has 15 amino acids. In germline, CDR1 is SNHLY, CDR2 FYNNEI. This receptor was taken from a woman between 35 and 50 years old who had recovered from COVID-19. The V and J genes are TRBV2 and TRBJ1-1, with a weak D call TRBD1 (6 bases). Specimen: peripheral blood. CDR3 DNA sequence: TGTGCCAGCACTCGGGAGGGGGGATTGAACACTGAAGCTTTCTTT. Its translation: CASTREGGLNTEAFF.